These 20 T cell receptor beta chains share one sample of origin, sequenced in a study of blood T cell repertoires in COVID-19. Clones were sequenced by immunoSEQ multiplex PCR, and TCRdb holds only the in-frame ones, with some missing. This table has over 150,000 clones, 91% appearing once. The sequenced sample consisted of peripheral blood. Receptors originate from a man aged 45-60 years with acute or convalescent COVID-19.

The chain employs TRBV9 and TRBJ1-2; D is uncertain. The V gene's germline CDR1 is SGDLS and CDR2 YYNGEE. V was pared by 2 bases and J by 4 bases, with 12 bases between. CDR3 length: 14 amino acids. CDR3: CASSVGEGLYGYTF. The CDR3 DNA is TGTGCCAGCAGCGTCGGTGAGGGTCTCTATGGCTACACCTTC.

The CDR3 spells CASSSGLAGVGETQYF. CDR3 in DNA: TGTGCCAGCAGCTCTGGACTAGCGGGAGTGGGCGAGACCCAGTACTTC. V usage is TRBV7-3 and J usage is TRBJ2-5, with 13 bases aligning to TRBD2. The CDR3 runs to 16 residues. V shed 4 bases, J shed 5 bases, and the junction held 7 bases outside the gene matches. CDR1 is SGHTA and CDR2 is FQGTGA in the germline V gene.

V and J are TRBV11-2 and TRBJ2-1; the D gene is possibly TRBD2 (6 bases). Trimming took off 1 base at V and 15 bases at J, with 13 bases between the two ends. The CDR3 loop spans 12 amino acids. The germline CDR1 and CDR2 sequences are SGHAT and FQNNGV. CDR3 sequence (DNA): TGTGCCAGCAGCTTAGCAGGACTACCAGCGTTCTTC. It translates to CASSLAGLPAFF. Together with reference TRBV11-2 and TRBJ2-1, the CDR3 gives the full variable domain: EAGVAQSPRYKIIEKRQSVAFWCNPISGHATLYWYQQILGQGPKLLIQFQNNGVVDDSQLPKDRFSAERLKGVDSTLKIQPAKLEDSAVYLCASSLAGLPAFFGPGTRLTVL.

CDR3: CASSLYIGGPDTQYF. The CDR3 DNA follows: TGTGCCAGCAGTTTATATATCGGAGGGCCAGATACGCAGTATTTT. The V call is TRBV27, the J call TRBJ2-3; TRBD2 might be the D (6 bases). The CDR3 sequence is 15 residues long. Trimming took 1 base from V and 4 from J, leaving 12 bases between them. Germline V gives CDR1 MNHEY, CDR2 SMNVEV (reference sequence).

This chain uses TRBV19 with TRBJ1-1; a weak D match, TRBD1 (5 bases). Germline CDR1 LNHDA, CDR2 SQIVND (reference sequence). The CDR3 consists of 15 residues. V lost 3 bases and J lost 1, with 12 bases in between. The CDR3 sequence is CASSIVRDWNTEAFF. CDR3 nucleotide sequence: TGTGCCAGTAGTATCGTCAGGGACTGGAACACTGAAGCTTTCTTT.

The V call is TRBV19, the J call TRBJ1-6, with 11 bases lining up with TRBD1. Unmatched junction bases numbered 4, after V lost 4 bases and J lost 5 bases. The CDR3 is 16 residues long. Germline V gene lookup returns CDR1 LNHDA and CDR2 SQIVND (reference sequence). Written as DNA, the CDR3 is TGTGCCAGTAGTAGCCGGACAGGGGGCCATAATTCACCCCTCCACTTT. It encodes CASSSRTGGHNSPLHF.

The V gene is TRBV24-1, the J gene TRBJ1-3, with 7 bases matching TRBD1. Germline values: CDR1 KGHDR, CDR2 SFDVKD. J was trimmed by 1 base and V by 4 bases; bases with no gene match: 6. The CDR3 totals 16 residues. The chain's CDR3 is CATSDPAGGSGNTIYF. For the CDR3, the DNA is TGTGCCACCAGTGACCCCGCAGGGGGGTCTGGAAACACCATATATTTT.

The rearrangement uses TRBV19 and TRBJ2-1; 7 bases align to TRBD1. Trimming at V came to 6 bases and at J to 5 bases, leaving 7 bases not matched to a gene. The CDR3 is made up of 14 amino acids. Per the germline V gene, CDR1 is LNHDA and CDR2 is SQIVND (reference sequence). In DNA, the CDR3 is TGTGCCAGTAGGGACAGGCAACTTAACAATGAGCAGTTCTTC. Translated, it gives CASRDRQLNNEQFF.

The V and J genes are TRBV9 and TRBJ2-3; 7 positions agree with TRBD2. V lost 0 bases and J lost 1; bases outside the gene matches: 2. The CDR3 runs to 15 residues. Per germline, CDR1 SGDLS and CDR2 YYNGEE. DNA of the CDR3: TGTGCCAGCAGCGTAGGTCTAGCGGGCACAGATACGCAGTATTTT. Translation gives CASSVGLAGTDTQYF.

V usage is TRBV9 and J usage is TRBJ1-1; 7 nucleotides agree with TRBD1. V dropped 2 bases and J dropped 6; count of bases not matched to a gene: 16. This CDR3 is 17 amino acids long. Looked up from germline, CDR1 is SGDLS and CDR2 is YYNGEE. The CDR3 coding sequence is TGTGCCAGCAGCGTCAGTCACCTAACAGGGGCTGGGGCTGAAGCTTTCTTT. The encoded protein is CASSVSHLTGAGAEAFF.

The CDR3 sequence: CASSPQQNTIYF. For the CDR3, the DNA is TGTGCCAGCAGTCCACAACAAAACACCATATATTTT. The chain recombines TRBV12-3 or TRBV12-4 with TRBJ1-3; no definite D call. This CDR3 contains 12 residues. The V and J ends lost 5 bases and 6 bases respectively, with 8 bases between them.

The rearrangement uses TRBV19 and TRBJ1-5; 7 bases line up with TRBD1. Germline V lookup: CDR1 LNHDA, CDR2 SQIVND (reference sequence). CDR3 length: 15 amino acids. V was clipped by 7 bases and J by 1 base; unmatched bases: 7. Here the CDR3 reads CASTLTGLSNQPQHF. The CDR3, as DNA: TGTGCCAGTACCCTGACAGGGCTCAGCAATCAGCCCCAGCATTTT.

V gene TRBV3-1 (or the pseudogene TRBV3-2) combines with J gene TRBJ1-4, with 9 bases aligning to TRBD1. V shed 3 bases and J 7 bases; nucleotides not matched to a gene: 6. CDR3 length: 15 residues. Germline CDR1 LGHDT, CDR2 YNNKEL (reference sequence). CDR3 sequence reads: CASSQRTGGGEKLFF. The CDR3 DNA reads as TGTGCCAGCAGCCAGAGAACAGGGGGCGGTGAAAAACTGTTTTTT.

This chain joins TRBV5-4 and TRBJ1-2, with D maybe TRBD1 (6 bases). This CDR3 region has 15 residues. The germline V gene encodes CDR1 SGHNT and CDR2 YYREEE (reference sequence). Trimming took 0 bases from V and 5 from J, leaving 14 bases between them. The CDR3 loop is CASSLGGQILYGYTF. The CDR3 bases are TGTGCCAGCAGCTTGGGCGGACAGATACTTTATGGCTACACCTTC.

The chain combines TRBV7-2 with TRBJ1-4; 9 bases map to TRBD1. Trimming at V came to 5 bases and at J to 5 bases, leaving 6 bases not matched to a gene. The CDR3 has 15 residues. Germline V gene data show CDR1 as SGHTA and CDR2 as FQGNSA. CDR3 DNA: TGTGCCAGCAGCCTCCGGGACAGGGAGAATGAAAAACTGTTTTTT. Protein product: CASSLRDRENEKLFF. The whole variable domain, filled in from reference TRBV7-2 and TRBJ1-4, reads GAGVSQSPSNKVTEKGKDVELRCDPISGHTALYWYRQSLGQGLEFLIYFQGNSAPDKSGLPSDRFSAERTGGSVSTLTIQRTQQEDSAVYLCASSLRDRENEKLFFGSGTQLSVL.

This clone was seen just once. A read error may account for a junction end that differs from germline. The genes are TRBV30 and TRBJ2-4; tentatively, D is TRBD1 (5 bases). Germline-derived CDR1 and CDR2 are GTSNPN and SVGIG (reference sequence). The CDR3 length is 11 residues. In DNA form, the CDR3 reads TGTGCCTGGAGTTTAGGTCAGGGAAGGCACTTC. Amino acid sequence: CAWSLGQGRHF.

This chain joins TRBV29-1 and TRBJ2-2; D gene uncertain. CDR1 is SQVTM and CDR2 is ANQGSEA in the germline V gene. V dropped 4 bases and J dropped 8 bases, with 11 bases sitting between them. The CDR3 spans 12 residues. The CDR3 DNA is TGCAGCGTTGTCGGTCCGTTGGGGGAGCTGTTTTTT. It specifies CSVVGPLGELFF.

This rearrangement joins TRBV28 to TRBJ2-7; D unclear. Deletions cut 6 bases from V and 4 bases from J, with 10 bases between. The CDR3 consists of 12 residues. Germline V gene lookup returns CDR1 MDHEN and CDR2 SYDVKM. The CDR3 protein is CASSTPLYEQYF. CDR3 coding DNA: TGTGCCAGCAGCACACCCCTTTACGAGCAGTACTTC.

The rearrangement uses TRBV10-3 and TRBJ1-1; 10 bases are a match to TRBD1. Germline assignment: CDR1 ENHRY and CDR2 SYGVKD. The CDR3 sequence is 14 residues long. V dropped 6 bases and J dropped 8; count of bases not matched to a gene: 9. The CDR3 loop reads CAISRTGGGYEAFF. The CDR3 nucleotides read TGTGCCATCAGCCGGACAGGGGGTGGTTACGAAGCTTTCTTT.

CDR3 region: CASSRTSRQGSEAFF. CDR3 DNA sequence: TGTGCCAGCAGTCGAACCTCCCGACAGGGTAGTGAAGCTTTCTTT. The chain joins TRBV6-5 to TRBJ1-1; 7 positions match TRBD1. Germline V gene data show CDR1 as MNHEY and CDR2 as SVGAGI. The CDR3 spans 15 residues. The V gene end was trimmed by 5 bases and the J gene end by 7 bases; junction bases not matched to a gene: 13.